A single sample is the source of the 3 T cell receptor beta chains below, sequenced in a study of blood T cells in healthy people across ages. A sample-barcoded 5' primer and a J-beta primer mix were used in a second PCR of roughly 7 to 12 cycles. TCRdb itself ran the 5' RACE reads through MiXCR, one entry per CDR3 protein. The sample lists around 1,100,000 distinct CDR3 sequences; roughly two fifths were seen once. Source material: blood. These receptors were obtained from a man aged 18 to 29 in good health.

The chain recombines TRBV7-2 with TRBJ1-1, with D tentatively TRBD1 (5 bases). Trimming took 4 bases from V and 11 from J, leaving 11 bases between them. This CDR3 comprises 11 residues. Per germline, CDR1 SGHTA and CDR2 FQGNSA. DNA for the CDR3: TGTGCCAGCAGCTCCGGGGGAATGGCTTTCTTT. It codes for CASSSGGMAFF.

This clonotype came up many times. V is TRBV27 and J is TRBJ2-3; TRBD1 matches 7 bases. This CDR3 has 14 amino acids. Losses at the gene ends were 5 bases for V and 2 bases for J; bases not matched to a gene: 4. CDR1 is MNHEY, CDR2 SMNVEV, per germline (reference sequence). This CDR3 reads CASSVDRDTDTQYF. CDR3 nucleotide sequence: TGTGCCAGCAGTGTCGACAGGGACACAGATACGCAGTATTTT.

Details on this clonotype: This may be a read error: a much more frequent sequence differs by one nucleotide. The V gene is TRBV29-1, the J gene TRBJ2-1, with D possibly matching TRBD1 (6 bases). Trimming shortened V by 3 bases and J by 8 bases, and 20 bases separated the two germline ends. The CDR3 extends over 15 amino acids. Germline lookup yields CDR1 SQVTM and CDR2 ANQGSEA. CDR3 bases: TGCAGCGTTGATAACTCCAGGGGTTCGGGCGATGAGCAGTTCTTC. Amino acids: CSVDNSRGSGDEQFF.